One sample yielded the 14 T cell receptor beta chains listed below, sequenced in a study of early T cells in non-severe SARS-CoV-2 infection. Each CDR3 protein gets one entry after TCRdb re-called the 5' RACE reads with MiXCR. The sample shows approximately 39,000 distinct CDR3 sequences, under 5% of them seen only once. What was sequenced was whole blood. Receptors originate from an adult who was a healthcare worker with PCR-confirmed SARS-CoV-2 infection or an uninfected control (not recorded which).

This clonotype occurred a few times. CDR3 loop: CASSQSTGAYEQYF. CDR3 DNA sequence: TGTGCCAGCAGCCAGTCGACAGGTGCCTACGAGCAGTACTTC. The gene calls are TRBV3-1 and TRBJ2-7, with D possibly matching TRBD1 (6 bases). Trimming left V 3 bases short and J 2 bases short, with 11 bases between. The CDR3 sequence is 14 residues long. Germline loops: CDR1 LGHDT, CDR2 YNNKEL (reference sequence).

This clonotype was found many times. The J gene is TRBJ2-7, the V gene TRBV20-1; 11 bases are a match to TRBD2. The CDR3 spans 13 residues. Germline CDR1 is DFQATT and CDR2 is SNEGSKA (reference sequence). The J segment lost 3 bases and the V segment lost 6 bases, leaving 4 bases of the junction unmatched. CDR3 nucleotide sequence: TGCAGTGCGACCGGGACTAGCGGCTACGAGCAGTACTTC. It translates to CSATGTSGYEQYF.

Only a few counts were recorded for this clonotype. The chain uses TRBV28 and TRBJ1-1; 8 bases map to TRBD1. This CDR3 is 15 amino acids long. Trimming cost V 8 bases and J 1 base; bases outside gene matches: 9. Germline V gene lookup returns CDR1 MDHEN and CDR2 SYDVKM. The CDR3, as DNA: TGTGCCAGCTCGAGCCCCGGGACAGGGAACACTGAAGCTTTCTTT. Protein: CASSSPGTGNTEAFF.

The chain couples TRBV4-1 to TRBJ2-1, with 11 positions matching TRBD2. Losses at the gene ends were 3 bases for V and 5 bases for J; bases not matched to a gene: 6. CDR1 MGHRA and CDR2 YSYEKL come from the germline V gene. The CDR3 length is 16 residues. The CDR3 nucleotides are TGCGCCAGCAGCCACCTGCTAGCGGGGGGACACAATGAGCAGTTCTTC. Translated, it gives CASSHLLAGGHNEQFF.

This clonotype was recorded many times. The chain recombines TRBV30 with TRBJ1-1; the D is unclear. The CDR3 covers 13 residues. The ends were cut back, 8 bases at V and 3 bases at J, with 16 bases in the middle. Germline V gives CDR1 GTSNPN, CDR2 SVGIG (reference sequence). As DNA, the CDR3 is TGTGCCCTCGTCGCGGTGAAATACACTGAAGCTTTCTTT. As protein: CALVAVKYTEAFF.

This clonotype was counted ten times or more. The V gene is TRBV9, the J gene TRBJ1-2, with D perhaps TRBD1 (5 bases). V lost 5 bases and J 3 bases, leaving 20 bases between the germline ends. CDR3 size: 16 residues. CDR1 is SGDLS, CDR2 YYNGEE, per germline. CDR3: CASSARTREVDYGYTF. The DNA of the CDR3 is TGTGCCAGCAGTGCCAGAACCAGGGAGGTCGACTATGGCTACACCTTC.

J is TRBJ2-1 and V is TRBV30; D unresolved. From germline, CDR1 is GTSNPN and CDR2 SVGIG (reference sequence). The CDR3 runs to 11 residues. Between the trimmed V and J ends, which lost 2 bases and 6 bases, there was a span of 5 bases. CDR3 sequence reads: CAWSRVNEQFF. The CDR3 DNA is TGTGCCTGGAGTAGGGTCAATGAGCAGTTCTTC.

This clonotype was found many times. The genes are TRBV4-1 and TRBJ1-5, with D possibly matching TRBD1 (6 bases). Per germline, CDR1 MGHRA and CDR2 YSYEKL. The CDR3 contains 15 residues. Trimming removed 0 bases at V and 1 base at J, with 7 bases between. The CDR3 DNA follows: TGCGCCAGCAGCCAAGACAGGGGAAGCAATCAGCCCCAGCATTTT. Residues: CASSQDRGSNQPQHF.

At least ten counts were recorded for this clonotype. The genes are TRBV9 and TRBJ2-5; 12 bases fit TRBD1. CDR1 is SGDLS, CDR2 YYNGEE, per germline. There are 15 residues in the CDR3. The V gene end was trimmed by 2 bases and the J gene end by 6 bases; junction bases not matched to a gene: 5. The CDR3 region is CASSVGTGGGKTQYF. In DNA form, the CDR3 reads TGTGCCAGCAGCGTCGGGACAGGGGGCGGGAAGACCCAGTACTTC.

This clonotype was seen ten or more times. V gene TRBV7-2 combines with J gene TRBJ2-5; D is perhaps TRBD2 (5 bases). The germline V gene encodes CDR1 SGHTA and CDR2 FQGNSA. V was shortened by 0 bases and J by 1 base, with 9 bases between the two germline ends. CDR3 length: 15 amino acids. CDR3 nucleotide sequence: TGTGCCAGCAGCTTAGCTGCGGGCTCCCAAGAGACCCAGTACTTC. As protein: CASSLAAGSQETQYF.

This clonotype was seen ten or more times. J is TRBJ1-1 and V is TRBV5-6, with D maybe TRBD1 (6 bases). Germline lookup yields CDR1 SGHDT and CDR2 YYEEEE. The V end lost 3 bases, the J end lost 0 bases, and 9 bases lay between the germline ends. There are 14 residues in the CDR3. The CDR3 loop is CASSSRGMNTEAFF. The CDR3 DNA sequence: TGTGCCAGCAGCTCCAGGGGCATGAACACTGAAGCTTTCTTT.

This clonotype qualifies as medium-sized. The V and J genes are TRBV6-1 and TRBJ2-5; D is tentatively TRBD1 or TRBD2 (5 bases each). Trimming removed 7 bases from V and 3 bases from J, with 15 bases in between. This CDR3 is 14 amino acids long. CDR1 and CDR2 (germline): MNHNS, SASEGT. This chain's CDR3 is CASKGYGVKETQYF. The CDR3 DNA reads as TGTGCCAGCAAGGGGTACGGGGTAAAAGAGACCCAGTACTTC.

This clonotype was seen many times. The chain links TRBV20-1 to TRBJ2-1; either TRBD1 or TRBD2 may supply D (6 bases each). Germline assignment: CDR1 DFQATT and CDR2 SNEGSKA (reference sequence). This CDR3 has 13 amino acids. Deletions cut 3 bases from V and 10 bases from J, with 16 bases between. The CDR3: CSASMGSGAEQFF. CDR3 nucleotides: TGCAGTGCTAGTATGGGGTCGGGGGCGGAGCAGTTCTTC.

The table lists this clonotype with many counts. V is TRBV20-1 and J is TRBJ1-3, with D unclear. The CDR3 is 13 residues long. Germline CDR1 reads DFQATT; CDR2 reads SNEGSKA (reference sequence). Trimming removed 3 bases at V and 2 bases at J, with 8 bases between. CDR3 coding DNA: TGCAGTGCTAGCGAAGGGACTGGAAACACCATATATTTT. Protein product: CSASEGTGNTIYF.